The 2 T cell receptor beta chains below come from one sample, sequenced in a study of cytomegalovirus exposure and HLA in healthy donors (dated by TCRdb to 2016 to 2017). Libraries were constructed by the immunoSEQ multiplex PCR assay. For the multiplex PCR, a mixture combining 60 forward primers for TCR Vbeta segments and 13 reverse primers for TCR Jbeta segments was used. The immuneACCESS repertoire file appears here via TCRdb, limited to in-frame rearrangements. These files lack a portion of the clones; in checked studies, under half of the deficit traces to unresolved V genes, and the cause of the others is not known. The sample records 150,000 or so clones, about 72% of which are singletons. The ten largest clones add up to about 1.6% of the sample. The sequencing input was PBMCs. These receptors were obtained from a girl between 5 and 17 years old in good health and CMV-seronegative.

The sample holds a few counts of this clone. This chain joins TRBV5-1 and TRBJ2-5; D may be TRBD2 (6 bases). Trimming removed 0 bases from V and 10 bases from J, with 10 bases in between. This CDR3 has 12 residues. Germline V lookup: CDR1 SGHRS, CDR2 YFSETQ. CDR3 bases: TGCGCCAGCAGCTTGGGACTAGAGGACCAGTACTTC. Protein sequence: CASSLGLEDQYF.

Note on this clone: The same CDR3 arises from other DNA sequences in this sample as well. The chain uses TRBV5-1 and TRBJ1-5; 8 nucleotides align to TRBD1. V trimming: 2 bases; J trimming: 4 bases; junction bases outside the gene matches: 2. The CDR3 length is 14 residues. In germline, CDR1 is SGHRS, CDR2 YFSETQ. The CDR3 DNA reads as TGCGCCAGCAGCTTAACAGGGGGGAATCAGCCCCAGCATTTT. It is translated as CASSLTGGNQPQHF. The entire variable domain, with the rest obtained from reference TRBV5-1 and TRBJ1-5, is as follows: KAGVTQTPRYLIKTRGQQVTLSCSPISGHRSVSWYQQTPGQGLQFLFEYFSETQRNKGNFPGRFSGRQFSNSRSEMNVSTLELGDSALYLCASSLTGGNQPQHFGDGTRLSIL.